In this sample, the clone carrying this TCR beta chain turned up a few times. Its antigen is currently unknown. Unique molecular identifiers were built into the TCR beta cDNA libraries. TCRdb used MiXCR to reprocess the PCR reads, holding one entry per CDR3 protein. The sample holds about 620,000 distinct CDR3 sequences, 44% seen once. Germline V gives CDR1 SGHTA, CDR2 FQGNSA. Unmatched junction bases numbered 7, after V lost 5 bases and J lost 5 bases. This CDR3 is 14 amino acids long. This entry comes from a study of post-analysis software for immune sequencing data. Overall study findings and caveats: Patients used about five TRBV segments, including TRBV5-6, TRBV5-1 and TRBV20-1, more often than controls.

The chain joins TRBV7-2 to TRBJ2-3, with 7 bases that match TRBD2. Sequences were obtained from blood. This TCR came from a girl aged 10-17 years with multiple sclerosis. This chain's CDR3 is CASSLLGGEDTQYF. CDR3 DNA sequence: TGTGCCAGCAGCCTCCTTGGGGGGGAAGATACGCAGTATTTT.